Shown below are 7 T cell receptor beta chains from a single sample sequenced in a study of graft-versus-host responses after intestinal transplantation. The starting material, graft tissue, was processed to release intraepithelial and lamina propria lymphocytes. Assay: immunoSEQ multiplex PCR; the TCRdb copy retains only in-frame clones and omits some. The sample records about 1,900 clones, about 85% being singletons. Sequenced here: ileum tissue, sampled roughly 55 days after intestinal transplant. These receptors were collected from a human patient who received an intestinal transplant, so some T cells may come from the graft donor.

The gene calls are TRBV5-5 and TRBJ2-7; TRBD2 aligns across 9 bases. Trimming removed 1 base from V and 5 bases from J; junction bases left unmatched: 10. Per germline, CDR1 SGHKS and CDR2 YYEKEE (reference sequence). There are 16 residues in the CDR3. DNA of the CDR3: TGTGCCAGCAGCTTGCCGCGGGGGGGCGCGGGCAACGAGCAGTACTTC. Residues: CASSLPRGGAGNEQYF.

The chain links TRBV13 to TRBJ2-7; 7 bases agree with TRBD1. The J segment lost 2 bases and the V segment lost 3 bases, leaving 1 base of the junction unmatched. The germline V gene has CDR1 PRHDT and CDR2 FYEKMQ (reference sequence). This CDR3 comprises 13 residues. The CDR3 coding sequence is TGTGCCAGCAGCTTCGGGACAGCCTACGAGCAGTACTTC. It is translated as CASSFGTAYEQYF.

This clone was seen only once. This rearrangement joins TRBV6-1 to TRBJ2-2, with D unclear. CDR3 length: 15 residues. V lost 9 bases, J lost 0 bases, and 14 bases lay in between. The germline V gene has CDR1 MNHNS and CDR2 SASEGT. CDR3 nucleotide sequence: TGTGCCAGTGAAGACTGGGTCTCGAACACCGGGGAGCTGTTTTTT. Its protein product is CASEDWVSNTGELFF.

The CDR3 is CATSSYGRNQPQHF. The DNA for the CDR3 is TGTGCCACCAGCAGTTACGGACGCAATCAGCCCCAGCATTTT. The chain is built from TRBV15 and TRBJ1-5; D not resolved. This CDR3 contains 14 residues. The germline CDR1 and CDR2 sequences are LNHNV and YYDKDF (reference sequence). V lost 3 bases and J 2 bases, leaving 8 bases between the germline ends.

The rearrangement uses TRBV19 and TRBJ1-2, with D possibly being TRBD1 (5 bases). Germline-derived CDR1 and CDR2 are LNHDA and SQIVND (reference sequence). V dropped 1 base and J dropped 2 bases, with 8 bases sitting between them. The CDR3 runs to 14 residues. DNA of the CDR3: TGTGCCAGTAGTATAGCAGAGGGGAACTATGGCTACACCTTC. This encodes CASSIAEGNYGYTF.

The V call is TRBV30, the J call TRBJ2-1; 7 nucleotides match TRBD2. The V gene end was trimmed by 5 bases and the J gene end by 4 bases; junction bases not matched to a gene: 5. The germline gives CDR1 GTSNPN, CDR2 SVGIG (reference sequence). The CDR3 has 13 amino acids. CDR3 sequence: CAWGAGDYNEQFF. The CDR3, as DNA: TGTGCCTGGGGGGCGGGGGATTACAATGAGCAGTTCTTC.

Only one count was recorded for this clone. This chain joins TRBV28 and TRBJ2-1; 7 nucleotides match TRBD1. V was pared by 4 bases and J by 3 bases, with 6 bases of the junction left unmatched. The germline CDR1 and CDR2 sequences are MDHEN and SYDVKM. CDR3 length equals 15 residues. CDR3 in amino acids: CASSSGTALYNEQFF. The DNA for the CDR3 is TGTGCCAGCAGTTCCGGGACAGCCCTCTACAATGAGCAGTTCTTC.